Below, 26 T cell receptor beta chains from the same sample are listed, as sequenced in a study of long-term antiretroviral therapy in people with HIV. Version v3.0 of the immunoSEQ assay ran at survey level. Produced via immunoSEQ multiplex PCR; TCRdb's table is partial and in-frame only. The sample records 35,000 to 40,000 clones, roughly 80% being singletons. Sequencing used unsorted PBMCs, obtained 1.5 years after starting antiretroviral therapy. The receptors here all came from a man younger than 30 with HIV.

DNA of the CDR3: TGTGCCAGCAGCTCGACGGGTAGCTCCTACAATGAGCAGTTCTTC. Residues: CASSSTGSSYNEQFF. The J gene is TRBJ2-1, the V gene TRBV5-4; D call uncertain. This CDR3 contains 15 residues. In germline, CDR1 is SGHNT, CDR2 YYREEE (reference sequence). Trimming removed 3 bases from V and 0 bases from J, with 10 bases in between.

This clone was detected only once. The chain employs TRBV6-5 and TRBJ2-4; TRBD2 matches 8 bases. The CDR3 has 13 residues. CDR1 is MNHEY, CDR2 SVGAGI, per germline. The V gene end was trimmed by 5 bases and the J gene end by 7 bases; junction bases not matched to a gene: 4. The CDR3 region has the DNA TGTGCCAGCAGTCAGCGGGAGTATAACATTCAGTACTTC. It encodes CASSQREYNIQYF.

This chain links TRBV5-1 with TRBJ2-7, with D possibly being TRBD1 (7 bases). This CDR3 spans 14 amino acids. In germline, CDR1 is SGHRS, CDR2 YFSETQ. V lost 3 bases to trimming and J lost 1 base, with 11 bases between them. Here the CDR3 reads CASSWGDSSYEQYF. The CDR3, as DNA: TGCGCCAGCAGCTGGGGGGACAGTTCCTACGAGCAGTACTTC.

This chain connects TRBV11-2 to TRBJ2-7; 7 nucleotides line up with TRBD1. The germline V gene has CDR1 SGHAT and CDR2 FQNNGV. This CDR3 region has 14 residues. Trimming removed 4 bases from V and 4 bases from J; junction bases left unmatched: 7. DNA for the CDR3: TGTGCCAGCAGCTGGCGACAGGGTGGGTACGAGCAGTACTTC. Translating gives CASSWRQGGYEQYF.

The gene calls are TRBV12-5 and TRBJ2-7; 10 bases are a match to TRBD1. V lost 2 bases to trimming and J lost 2 bases; unmatched junction nucleotides: 9. Germline V gene data show CDR1 as LGHNT and CDR2 as FRNRAP. CDR3 length: 17 residues. The CDR3 coding sequence is TGTGCTAGTGGTTTGCCATACTCCGGACAGGGGGCCTACGAGCAGTACTTC. This codes for CASGLPYSGQGAYEQYF.

The chain has TRBV9 and TRBJ1-3; D ambiguous. There are 15 residues in the CDR3. CDR1 and CDR2 (germline): SGDLS, YYNGEE. The V end was cut by 3 bases, the J end by 0 bases, with 10 bases between. This CDR3 is CASSEGWGSGNTIYF. CDR3 nucleotide sequence: TGTGCCAGCAGCGAGGGCTGGGGCTCTGGAAACACCATATATTTT.

V usage is TRBV5-5 and J usage is TRBJ1-2, with 10 bases that match TRBD1. V dropped 5 bases and J dropped 6; count of bases not matched to a gene: 10. CDR1 and CDR2 from the germline V gene are SGHKS and YYEKEE (reference sequence). There are 15 residues in the CDR3. CDR3 sequence (DNA): TGTGCCAGCAGTTATGACAGGGGGCTTTATAATGGCTACACCTTC. Translation gives CASSYDRGLYNGYTF.

This clone has only one observation. The chain employs TRBV6-6 and TRBJ2-7, with D maybe TRBD1 (6 bases). The V gene's germline CDR1 is MNHNY and CDR2 SVGAGI (reference sequence). The CDR3 consists of 13 residues. Trimming took off 6 bases at V and 3 bases at J, with 12 bases between the two ends. CDR3 sequence: CASSPGGVYEQYF. CDR3 sequence (DNA): TGTGCCAGCAGCCCTGGGGGCGTCTACGAGCAGTACTTC.

The sample holds a few counts of this clone. The chain couples TRBV2 to TRBJ1-2; a possible D gene is TRBD1 (5 bases). CDR3 length equals 14 residues. Germline V lookup: CDR1 SNHLY, CDR2 FYNNEI. Trimming shortened V by 3 bases and J by 2 bases, and 10 bases separated the two germline ends. The CDR3: CASSEAGLNYGYTF. The CDR3 DNA is TGTGCCAGCAGTGAGGCAGGGTTGAACTATGGCTACACCTTC.

The V gene is TRBV27, the J gene TRBJ2-7; a possible D gene is TRBD1 (6 bases). CDR1 is MNHEY, CDR2 SMNVEV, per germline (reference sequence). With 3 bases removed from V and 7 bases from J, the gap between germline ends came to 10 bases. The CDR3 contains 12 residues. The CDR3 reads CASSFGGSEQYF. CDR3 coding DNA: TGTGCCAGCAGTTTTGGGGGCAGTGAGCAGTACTTC.

The rearrangement links TRBV6-1 to TRBJ1-5, with D unresolved. Trimming stripped 6 bases from V and 2 bases from J, with 2 bases between. The CDR3 runs to 11 residues. Germline V CDR1 and CDR2: MNHNS, SASEGT. CDR3 sequence: CASRGNQPQHF. CDR3 bases: TGTGCCAGCAGGGGCAATCAGCCCCAGCATTTT.

V and J are TRBV7-2 and TRBJ2-2; D is unresolved. The V end was cut by 1 base, the J end by 5 bases, with 11 bases between. This CDR3 region has 15 residues. Germline V gene sequence: CDR1 SGHTA, CDR2 FQGNSA. CDR3 amino acids: CASSLVFVGTGELFF. The CDR3, as DNA: TGTGCCAGCAGCTTAGTTTTCGTGGGAACCGGGGAGCTGTTTTTT.

CDR3: CASSAGTGYPLGEKLFF. As DNA, the CDR3 is TGTGCCAGCAGCGCGGGGACAGGGTACCCTCTTGGGGAAAAACTGTTTTTT. The chain uses TRBV11-2 and TRBJ1-4, with 9 bases aligning to TRBD1. Germline V CDR1 and CDR2: SGHAT, FQNNGV. CDR3 size: 17 residues. V lost 5 bases, J lost 8 bases, and 15 bases stayed unmatched.

This clone was seen only a few times. This chain joins TRBV19 and TRBJ2-3, with a possible D match to TRBD2 (5 bases). This CDR3 contains 13 residues. V gave up 3 bases and J gave up 2 bases, with 6 bases separating them. The germline V gene encodes CDR1 LNHDA and CDR2 SQIVND (reference sequence). The CDR3 DNA is TGTGCCAGTAGTATGGAGGACACAGATACGCAGTATTTT. It yields the protein CASSMEDTDTQYF. Full variable domain (missing parts from reference TRBV19 and TRBJ2-3): DGGITQSPKYLFRKEGQNVTLSCEQNLNHDAMYWYRQDPGQGLRLIYYSQIVNDFQKGDIAEGYSVSREKKESFPLTVTSAQKNPTAFYLCASSMEDTDTQYFGPGTRLTVL.

The chain couples TRBV5-1 to TRBJ2-1; D unclear. The CDR3 has 16 residues. The V and J ends lost 3 bases and 4 bases respectively, with 17 bases between them. The germline V gene has CDR1 SGHRS and CDR2 YFSETQ. The CDR3 DNA reads as TGCGCCAGCAGCTCCAAGGACCTCACGCCTTACAATGAGCAGTTCTTC. Its protein is CASSSKDLTPYNEQFF.

This rearrangement joins TRBV7-8 to TRBJ1-1; TRBD1 matches at 7 bases. The CDR3 runs 16 residues. Germline V gene sequence: CDR1 SGHVS, CDR2 FQNEAQ. V shed 2 bases, J shed 0 bases, and the junction held 6 bases outside the gene matches. CDR3 region: CASSLTTGLMNTEAFF. CDR3 DNA sequence: TGTGCCAGCAGCTTAACGACAGGGCTCATGAACACTGAAGCTTTCTTT.

The V gene is TRBV5-1, the J gene TRBJ2-3, with 8 bases fitting TRBD1. The CDR3 consists of 14 residues. V was clipped by 5 bases and J by 3 bases; unmatched bases: 5. Germline V gene lookup returns CDR1 SGHRS and CDR2 YFSETQ. CDR3 nucleotide sequence: TGCGCCAGCAGGTTACAGGGGGTGACAGATACGCAGTATTTT. Amino acids: CASRLQGVTDTQYF. Full variable domain (remainder filled in from reference TRBV5-1 and TRBJ2-3): KAGVTQTPRYLIKTRGQQVTLSCSPISGHRSVSWYQQTPGQGLQFLFEYFSETQRNKGNFPGRFSGRQFSNSRSEMNVSTLELGDSALYLCASRLQGVTDTQYFGPGTRLTVL.

This sequence joins TRBV5-1 and TRBJ1-4, with a possible D match to TRBD1 (5 bases). Trimming took off 5 bases at V and 6 bases at J, with 11 bases between the two ends. This CDR3 comprises 13 residues. Germline-derived CDR1 and CDR2 are SGHRS and YFSETQ. The CDR3: CASRTGDDEKLFF. The CDR3 DNA is TGCGCCAGCAGAACGGGGGATGATGAAAAACTGTTTTTT.

The chain carries TRBV11-3 and TRBJ2-5, with 7 bases aligning to TRBD1. After removal of 6 bases from V and 5 bases from J, the junction contained 9 bases not matched to a gene. Germline-derived CDR1 and CDR2 are SGHNT and YENEEA. This CDR3 is built from 14 residues. The DNA of the CDR3 is TGTGCCAGCAGGCACAGGGGACGGGCGGAGACCCAGTACTTC. This gives the protein CASRHRGRAETQYF.

The chain carries TRBV7-9 and TRBJ1-4; D uncertain. The CDR3 has 15 residues. The germline V and J ends were trimmed by 0 bases and 8 bases, with 13 bases remaining between them. Germline values: CDR1 SEHNR, CDR2 FQNEAQ (reference sequence). The CDR3 DNA sequence: TGTGCCAGCAGCTTAGCGCCGGAGGGAAAAGAAAAACTGTTTTTT. Its translation is CASSLAPEGKEKLFF.

The rearrangement uses TRBV4-3 and TRBJ2-3, with a weak D call TRBD1 (6 bases). Trimming shortened V by 0 bases and J by 1 base, and 8 bases separated the two germline ends. Germline assignment: CDR1 LGHNA and CDR2 YSLEER. The CDR3 has 15 residues. The CDR3 here is CASSQDYRGTDTQYF. The CDR3 nucleotides read TGCGCCAGCAGCCAAGACTACAGGGGCACAGATACGCAGTATTTT.

The chain links TRBV4-3 to TRBJ2-2; 10 positions agree with TRBD2. Germline lookup yields CDR1 LGHNA and CDR2 YSLEER. The CDR3 loop spans 14 amino acids. Trimming cost V 3 bases and J 6 bases; bases outside gene matches: 1. The DNA of the CDR3 is TGCGCCAGCAGCCAGGGGACTAGCGCCGGGGAGCTGTTTTTT. This sequence encodes CASSQGTSAGELFF.

The chain has TRBV6-1 and TRBJ1-4; TRBD1 matches 10 bases. The junction had 2 bases not matched to a gene; V was cut back by 2 bases and J by 8 bases. Germline V lookup: CDR1 MNHNS, CDR2 SASEGT. This CDR3 contains 14 residues. Here the CDR3 DNA reads TGTGCCAGCAGTGAAAAGGGACAGGGGGAAAAACTGTTTTTT. It codes for CASSEKGQGEKLFF.

The chain uses TRBV28 and TRBJ2-7, with 7 bases fitting TRBD1. The J segment lost 5 bases and the V segment lost 2 bases, leaving 3 bases of the junction unmatched. CDR3 size: 13 residues. CDR1 is MDHEN, CDR2 SYDVKM, per germline. The CDR3 is CASSLGTGDEQYF. The CDR3 DNA sequence: TGTGCCAGCAGTTTAGGCACAGGGGACGAGCAGTACTTC.

The chain employs TRBV6-5 and TRBJ1-2; D gene ambiguous. This CDR3 comprises 13 residues. The V gene lost 0 bases and the J gene lost 4 bases, with 6 bases spanning the gap. Per the germline V gene, CDR1 is MNHEY and CDR2 is SVGAGI. The CDR3 sequence: CASSYSPLYGYTF. The CDR3 region has the DNA TGTGCCAGCAGTTACTCTCCACTCTATGGCTACACCTTC.

The chain uses TRBV6-1 and TRBJ1-2; possibly TRBD1 for D (5 bases). The ends were cut back, 4 bases at V and 5 bases at J, with 14 bases in the middle. This CDR3 spans 14 amino acids. Germline loops: CDR1 MNHNS, CDR2 SASEGT. The CDR3 DNA sequence: TGTGCCAGCAGTGCCTTACGAGGGGTATATGGCTACACCTTC. It codes for CASSALRGVYGYTF.